A selection of T cell receptor beta chains follows, all from one sample in a study of blood T cell repertoires in COVID-19. Profiled with immunoSEQ multiplex PCR; TCRdb holds only in-frame clones, not every one. In the table there are 150,000 to 200,000 clones, 80% to 90% of which are singletons. The sequenced sample consisted of PBMCs or T cells enriched from blood (not recorded which). The receptors here all came from a young woman who had recovered from COVID-19. CDR3s include the opening cysteine and the closing phenylalanine or tryptophan. The D gene is left open where the match is weak. Clone size appears in some rows only: once, few, many, or a class for an expanded clone.

j_call | v_call | clone_size | d_call | cdr3_aa | cdr3_nt
TRBJ2-2 | TRBV7-9 | few | TRBD2 | CASSPSRGGAPTGELFF | TGTGCCAGCAGCCCATCGCGCGGGGGGGCCCCCACCGGGGAGCTGTTTTTT
TRBJ2-1 | TRBV4-1 | . | TRBD1 | CASSQGQGVYNEQFF | TGCGCCAGCAGCCAGGGACAGGGGGTTTACAATGAGCAGTTCTTC
TRBJ1-5 | TRBV27 | . | . | CASSLASGGRPQHF | TGTGCCAGCAGTTTAGCCAGCGGGGGTCGGCCCCAGCATTTT
TRBJ1-1 | TRBV6-5 | once | . | CASSRQYDMNTEAFF | TGTGCCAGCAGTCGACAGTACGACATGAACACTGAAGCTTTCTTT
TRBJ1-1 | TRBV4-3 | . | . | CASSQAVINTEAFF | TGCGCCAGCAGCCAAGCGGTAATTAACACTGAAGCTTTCTTT
TRBJ2-2 | TRBV3-1/TRBV3-2 | . | TRBD1 | CASSQEGRGRNGELFF | TGTGCCAGCAGCCAAGAGGGCAGGGGGCGTAACGGGGAGCTGTTTTTT
TRBJ2-7 | TRBV9 | . | . | CASSPIHAGEQYF | TGTGCCAGCAGCCCTATCCATGCCGGCGAGCAGTACTTC
TRBJ1-1 | TRBV6-1 | . | . | CASSEPTGTEAFF | TGTGCCAGCAGTGAACCCACCGGCACTGAAGCTTTCTTT
TRBJ1-2 | TRBV6-2/TRBV6-3 | . | TRBD1 | CASSWDRVGYTF | TGTGCCAGCAGTTGGGACAGGGTCGGCTACACCTTC
TRBJ2-1 | TRBV7-9 | . | . | CASSFAGNEQFF | TGTGCCAGCAGCTTTGCAGGGAATGAGCAGTTCTTC
TRBJ1-4 | TRBV7-9 | . | . | CASSFGQPEKLFF | TGTGCCAGCAGCTTTGGACAGCCTGAAAAACTGTTTTTT
TRBJ1-1 | TRBV19 | . | . | CAVKNRGGGGTEAFF | TGTGCCGTTAAAAACCGAGGCGGGGGCGGCACTGAAGCTTTCTTT
TRBJ2-3 | TRBV18 | once | . | CASSPRLKGGESDTQYF | TGTGCCAGCTCACCACGATTGAAAGGGGGGGAGTCGGATACGCAGTATTTT
TRBJ1-4 | TRBV27 | . | . | CASSFARPNEKLFF | TGTGCCAGCAGTTTTGCGAGGCCTAATGAAAAACTGTTTTTT
TRBJ2-7 | TRBV28 | once | TRBD2 | CASSLSGVSYEQYF | TGTGCCAGCAGTTTAAGCGGGGTCTCCTACGAGCAGTACTTC
TRBJ2-5 | TRBV28 | once | TRBD1 | CASSPGTGGFQETQYF | TGTGCCAGCAGTCCCGGGACAGGGGGTTTCCAAGAGACCCAGTACTTC
TRBJ1-2 | TRBV5-6 | . | TRBD1 | CASSYVDRDLKGYTF | TGTGCCAGCAGCTACGTGGACAGGGACTTGAAAGGCTACACCTTC
TRBJ2-5 | TRBV28 | . | . | CASSSSRDTKETQYF | TGTGCCAGCAGTTCGAGCCGGGACACAAAAGAGACCCAGTACTTC
TRBJ1-1 | TRBV18 | . | TRBD1 | CASSDDRGRTEAFF | TGTGCCAGCTCAGATGACAGGGGGCGGACTGAAGCTTTCTTT
TRBJ1-4 | TRBV18 | . | TRBD1 | CASSSPTGTGKGNEKLFF | TGTGCCAGCTCATCACCGACCGGGACAGGGAAGGGTAATGAAAAACTGTTTTTT
TRBJ2-1 | TRBV7-9 | . | . | CASSLDRAWDEQFF | TGTGCCAGCAGCTTAGACAGGGCCTGGGATGAGCAGTTCTTC
TRBJ1-1 | TRBV28 | . | . | CASRSKRDKAFF | TGTGCCAGCAGATCAAAAAGGGACAAGGCTTTCTTT
TRBJ2-1 | TRBV19 | once | . | CASSIDWHEQFF | TGTGCCAGTAGTATTGATTGGCATGAGCAGTTCTTC
TRBJ1-2 | TRBV9 | . | TRBD1 | CASSTQTGVGGYTF | TGTGCCAGCAGCACCCAAACAGGGGTGGGTGGCTACACCTTC
TRBJ1-1 | TRBV5-1 | . | . | CASSLGQLINTEAFF | TGCGCCAGCAGCTTGGGACAGCTAATCAACACTGAAGCTTTCTTT
TRBJ1-3 | TRBV28 | . | . | CASTPFQQSSGNTIYF | TGTGCCAGCACTCCCTTTCAACAGAGCTCTGGAAACACCATATATTTT
TRBJ2-1 | TRBV5-1 | . | TRBD1 | CASSLVGQGINNEQFF | TGCGCCAGCAGCTTGGTGGGACAGGGTATCAACAATGAGCAGTTCTTC
TRBJ2-7 | TRBV29-1 | . | . | CSVLKFGTGPLYF | TGCAGCGTTCTGAAGTTTGGAACAGGGCCCCTCTACTTC
TRBJ2-3 | TRBV7-3 | . | TRBD2 | CASSYGGRDTDTQYF | TGTGCCAGCAGCTACGGCGGGAGAGACACAGATACGCAGTATTTT